This T cell receptor (beta chain) was captured by sequencing in a study of shared clonotypes between healthy human individuals. At the level of the study: In total, the donors were a couple of women and a few men aged 18 to 49. A donor's plate count was three for CD4 naive and three for CD4 memory; CD8 naive had two and CD8 memory one.

Sequencing used immunoSEQ multiplex PCR; TCRdb keeps in-frame clones, though not all of them. In the table there are some 2,100,000 clones, around 93% of which are singletons. Naive CD8 cells, CD45RO-negative and positively selected for CCR7, excluded terminally differentiated effector memory CD45RA+ cells. Whole-study results and caveats: A handful of donors had roughly 5% of their naive CD4 clonotypes in common. Memory subsets generally showed lower estimated richness than naive subsets.

A remark on this clone: What it binds is not known.

Sequences were obtained from naive CD8+ T cells from PBMCs. The TCR sequence derives from a man between 18 and 35 years old in good health. Some clones in this sample may be carry-over from other donors' samples.

The CDR3 DNA follows: TGCAGCGTTCTGACTAGCGTCTACGAGCAGTACTTC. Translating it yields CSVLTSVYEQYF. The genes are TRBV29-1 and TRBJ2-7; TRBD2 matches at 8 bases. V was pared by 5 bases and J by 3 bases, with 3 bases of the junction left unmatched. The CDR3 has 12 amino acids. Germline V gives CDR1 SQVTM, CDR2 ANQGSEA.